These 23 T cell receptor beta chains share one sample of origin, sequenced in a study of beta chain features in type 1 diabetes. Investigators reverse transcribed all isolated RNA, so they sequenced expressed TCRB transcripts. Here immunoSEQ multiplex PCR was the method, and the copy in TCRdb shows in-frame clones only, minus some. The repertoire includes hundreds of thousands of clones, about 14% of them detected once, and about 0.087% sits in the top ten. The sequenced sample was naive CD4+ T cells from blood. The source is a young man in good health.

As DNA, the CDR3 is TGTGCCAGCAGTTACGCAGGGGTTTCACCCCTCCACTTT. Translating gives CASSYAGVSPLHF. The chain uses TRBV5-5 and TRBJ1-6, with a weak D call TRBD1 (6 bases). The CDR3 is made up of 13 amino acids. Germline V gene data show CDR1 as SGHKS and CDR2 as YYEKEE (reference sequence). The V gene lost 5 bases and the J gene lost 9 bases, with 12 bases spanning the gap.

There are a few counts of this clone. The CDR3 spells CAISVGQWAIWTDTQYF. CDR3 in DNA: TGTGCCATCAGTGTAGGCCAGTGGGCCATTTGGACAGATACGCAGTATTTT. This sequence joins TRBV10-3 and TRBJ2-3; the D is unclear. V was clipped by 4 bases and J by 3 bases, with 20 bases between them. Germline V CDR1 and CDR2: ENHRY, SYGVKD. The CDR3 length is 17 residues.

This clone was detected a few times. V and J are TRBV19 and TRBJ2-2; D might be TRBD2 (5 bases). Germline CDR1 LNHDA, CDR2 SQIVND (reference sequence). The CDR3 length is 12 residues. V shed 3 bases and J shed 11 bases, with 10 bases lying between them. CDR3 protein: CASSMRSGELFF. The DNA of the CDR3 is TGTGCCAGTAGTATGCGGAGCGGAGAGCTGTTTTTT. The full variable domain, completed using reference TRBV19 and TRBJ2-2, is DGGITQSPKYLFRKEGQNVTLSCEQNLNHDAMYWYRQDPGQGLRLIYYSQIVNDFQKGDIAEGYSVSREKKESFPLTVTSAQKNPTAFYLCASSMRSGELFFGEGSRLTVL.

This clone was detected a few times. This chain links TRBV30 with TRBJ1-5; maybe TRBD1 (6 bases). The germline V and J ends were trimmed by 0 bases and 5 bases, with 17 bases remaining between them. CDR1 is GTSNPN, CDR2 SVGIG, per germline (reference sequence). This CDR3 comprises 16 residues. The CDR3 loop reads CAWSVPWGRSDQPQHF. DNA for the CDR3: TGTGCCTGGAGTGTACCCTGGGGGCGCTCAGATCAGCCCCAGCATTTT.

This clone has just a few counts. The genes are TRBV7-2 and TRBJ1-2; TRBD1 matches at 7 bases. The CDR3 has 15 residues. In germline, CDR1 is SGHTA, CDR2 FQGNSA. V was pared by 7 bases and J by 4 bases, with 12 bases of the junction left unmatched. The CDR3 coding sequence is TGTGCCAGCACGAAGGGTCCGACAGGGCCCTATGGCTACACCTTC. Translating it yields CASTKGPTGPYGYTF.

This clone was seen a few times. The rearrangement uses TRBV21-1 and TRBJ2-1; the table's D call, TRBD1, was not checked against the DNA. TRBV21-1 is tagged as a pseudogene. CDR3 size: 17 residues. The CDR3 nucleotides read TGTGCCAGCAGCAGCTTTCCGGGACAGGGGGCATGCGATGAGCAGTTCTTC. As protein: CASSSFPGQGACDEQFF.

The chain uses TRBV5-4 and TRBJ2-1; 11 bases fit TRBD2. The CDR3 has 16 residues. Germline CDR1 reads SGHNT; CDR2 reads YYREEE (reference sequence). V dropped 4 bases and J dropped 5; count of bases not matched to a gene: 8. CDR3 DNA: TGTGCCAGCAGCGGACCGACTAGCGGGGTACACAATGAGCAGTTCTTC. Translation: CASSGPTSGVHNEQFF.

The chain has TRBV5-1 and TRBJ2-1; D is unresolved. This CDR3 spans 15 amino acids. The germline V and J ends were trimmed by 0 bases and 6 bases, with 13 bases remaining between them. Germline loops: CDR1 SGHRS, CDR2 YFSETQ. As DNA, the CDR3 is TGCGCCAGCAGCTTGGGAACCGCCGAGGCCAATGAGCAGTTCTTC. The encoded protein is CASSLGTAEANEQFF.

The gene calls are TRBV10-3 and TRBJ2-1; tentative D call: TRBD2 (5 bases). V gave up 8 bases and J gave up 9 bases, with 8 bases separating them. CDR3 length: 10 residues. Per the germline V gene, CDR1 is ENHRY and CDR2 is SYGVKD. CDR3 loop: CAIGEREQFF. In nucleotides, the CDR3 is TGTGCCATCGGGGAGCGTGAGCAGTTCTTC.

This clone came up a few times. This chain links TRBV9 with TRBJ1-1, with 7 bases that match TRBD1. The CDR3 covers 14 residues. Trimming took 3 bases from V and 4 from J; bases not matched to a gene: 6. CDR1 is SGDLS and CDR2 is YYNGEE in the germline V gene. The CDR3 reads CASSGQGQGTEAFF. In DNA form, the CDR3 reads TGTGCCAGCAGCGGACAGGGTCAGGGCACTGAAGCTTTCTTT.

A few counts support this clone. The rearrangement joins TRBV9 to TRBJ2-1; D is uncertain. The ends were cut back, 4 bases at V and 1 base at J, with 9 bases in the middle. CDR1 SGDLS and CDR2 YYNGEE come from the germline V gene. The CDR3 is made up of 14 amino acids. The CDR3 coding sequence is TGTGCCAGCAGCCCTACTTGGTCCTACAATGAGCAGTTCTTC. Residues: CASSPTWSYNEQFF.

The table lists this clone with a few counts. V usage is TRBV5-1 and J usage is TRBJ1-1; the D gene is possibly TRBD1 (5 bases). The germline V gene has CDR1 SGHRS and CDR2 YFSETQ. The V end lost 4 bases, the J end lost 7 bases, and 20 bases lay between the germline ends. The CDR3 contains 15 residues. The DNA for the CDR3 is TGCGCCAGCAGCCCGGGGGAGGGGAGCCTTCATGAAGCTTTCTTT. This translates into CASSPGEGSLHEAFF.

The rearrangement links TRBV5-4 to TRBJ2-3; TRBD2 might be the D (6 bases). The V gene's germline CDR1 is SGHNT and CDR2 YYREEE (reference sequence). Between the trimmed V and J ends, which lost 0 bases and 2 bases, there was a span of 10 bases. The CDR3 is 15 amino acids. The CDR3 region has the DNA TGTGCCAGCAGCTTGGCCAGCGGGCTCACAGATACGCAGTATTTT. Translation gives CASSLASGLTDTQYF.

This clone was counted a few times. This chain links TRBV2 with TRBJ2-7; D is possibly TRBD2 (5 bases). Trimming pared 5 bases from V and 3 bases from J, leaving 20 bases between. Germline V gives CDR1 SNHLY, CDR2 FYNNEI. The length of the CDR3 is 16 residues. CDR3 protein: CASSHGRKTKFYEQYF. The CDR3 region has the DNA TGTGCCAGCAGTCACGGACGGAAGACTAAATTCTACGAGCAGTACTTC.

This chain joins TRBV5-4 and TRBJ1-4, with D hard to call. Trimming shortened V by 4 bases and J by 12 bases, and 16 bases separated the two germline ends. Germline-derived CDR1 and CDR2 are SGHNT and YYREEE (reference sequence). The CDR3 has 13 amino acids. CDR3 in amino acids: CASSATVDGELFF. The CDR3 nucleotides read TGTGCCAGCAGCGCCACCGTGGATGGGGAACTGTTTTTT.

The chain joins TRBV4-1 to TRBJ1-1, with unresolved D. The CDR3 length is 14 residues. V was shortened by 0 bases and J by 0 bases, with 5 bases between the two germline ends. Germline lookup yields CDR1 MGHRA and CDR2 YSYEKL. CDR3 DNA: TGCGCCAGCAGCCAAGAAAATTTGAACACTGAAGCTTTCTTT. Its protein product is CASSQENLNTEAFF.

This chain joins TRBV7-2 and TRBJ2-7, with TRBD2 identical over 8 bases. Germline V gene sequence: CDR1 SGHTA, CDR2 FQGNSA. Trimming at V came to 4 bases and at J to 2 bases, leaving 4 bases not matched to a gene. The CDR3 contains 14 residues. The CDR3 spells CASSSRGAPYEQYF. Here the CDR3 DNA reads TGTGCCAGCAGCTCGCGGGGGGCACCCTACGAGCAGTACTTC. Full variable domain (missing parts from reference TRBV7-2 and TRBJ2-7): GAGVSQSPSNKVTEKGKDVELRCDPISGHTALYWYRQSLGQGLEFLIYFQGNSAPDKSGLPSDRFSAERTGGSVSTLTIQRTQQEDSAVYLCASSSRGAPYEQYFGPGTRLTVT.

This clone has only a few counts. This chain links TRBV9 with TRBJ2-3; D is possibly TRBD2 (6 bases). The CDR3 covers 14 residues. CDR1 and CDR2 from the germline V gene are SGDLS and YYNGEE. V lost 4 bases and J 5 bases, leaving 14 bases between the germline ends. The chain's CDR3 is CASSTSSTRDTQYF. CDR3 nucleotides: TGTGCCAGCAGCACTAGCTCTACCCGAGATACGCAGTATTTT.

The chain recombines TRBV4-2 with TRBJ2-1; 9 nucleotides line up with TRBD2. Germline lookup yields CDR1 LGHNA and CDR2 YNFKEQ. This CDR3 is 16 amino acids long. Germline trimming cut 2 bases from V and 3 bases from J; bases unmatched to any gene: 5. This CDR3 reads CASSQRSGRIYNEQFF. The CDR3 coding sequence is TGTGCCAGCAGCCAACGTAGCGGGAGAATCTACAATGAGCAGTTCTTC.

The rearrangement uses TRBV9 and TRBJ1-5, with D perhaps matching TRBD1 (5 bases). Germline-derived CDR1 and CDR2 are SGDLS and YYNGEE. This CDR3 contains 15 residues. The V gene lost 4 bases and the J gene lost 3 bases, with 14 bases spanning the gap. Here the CDR3 reads CASSPVGGANQPQHF. The DNA for the CDR3 is TGTGCCAGCAGCCCGGTCGGAGGGGCCAATCAGCCCCAGCATTTT.

This clone came up a few times. The chain is built from TRBV19 and TRBJ1-1, with 7 bases matching TRBD1. Germline-derived CDR1 and CDR2 are LNHDA and SQIVND (reference sequence). CDR3 size: 14 residues. Trimming at V came to 5 bases and at J to 10 bases, leaving 13 bases not matched to a gene. In nucleotides, the CDR3 is TGTGCCAGTAGTCGCGGGGGACAGAGGTTAAGAGCTTTCTTT. It codes for CASSRGGQRLRAFF.

The table lists this clone with a few counts. This same CDR3 is encoded by further DNA sequences in the sample. The J gene is TRBJ2-7, the V gene TRBV10-3; D gene unclear. Trimming removed 5 bases at V and 0 bases at J, with 5 bases between. The CDR3 length is 12 residues. Germline V gene lookup returns CDR1 ENHRY and CDR2 SYGVKD. CDR3: CAISRSSYEQYF. DNA for the CDR3: TGTGCCATCAGTCGCAGCTCCTACGAGCAGTACTTC.

The chain employs TRBV29-1 and TRBJ1-1; D gene ambiguous. The V gene lost 4 bases and the J gene lost 7 bases, with 16 bases spanning the gap. This CDR3 is 13 amino acids long. Germline CDR1 reads SQVTM; CDR2 reads ANQGSEA. The DNA for the CDR3 is TGCAGCGTTGTGAGGCACCTTCGTGATGAAGCTTTCTTT. This translates into CSVVRHLRDEAFF.